Below are 30 T cell receptor beta chains sequenced from a single sample in a study of shared clonotypes between healthy human individuals (dated by TCRdb to the early 2020s). The library was generated by the immunoSEQ multiplex PCR assay. TCRdb obtained this table from immuneACCESS and retained in-frame rearrangements with V and J assigned. These tables miss some clones; where compared with another copy, unresolved V genes account for less than half of the shortfall, and the remainder is unexplained. This sample comprises approximately 1,000,000 clones, 78% of them detected only once. The ten largest account for more than 0.45% of the sample. Sequenced input: memory CD4+ T cells from PBMCs. The cell subset or site label, read with the paper, signifies: CD45RA-negative fraction. The origin of the receptors is a man between 18 and 35 years old in good health. Some clones in this sample may be carry-over from other donors' samples.

Worth noting for this clone: Other DNA sequences in the same sample also yield this CDR3. V gene TRBV10-3 combines with J gene TRBJ2-5; 12 bases line up with TRBD2. In germline, CDR1 is ENHRY, CDR2 SYGVKD. V shed 3 bases and J 3 bases; nucleotides not matched to a gene: 8. CDR3 length: 17 amino acids. CDR3 protein: CAISDQFLAGGKETQYF. The CDR3 nucleotides are TGTGCCATCAGTGACCAATTCCTAGCGGGAGGGAAAGAGACCCAGTACTTC.

The chain is built from TRBV30 and TRBJ2-2; D is perhaps TRBD2 (6 bases). The germline CDR1 and CDR2 sequences are GTSNPN and SVGIG (reference sequence). V lost 0 bases and J lost 5, with 7 bases in between. There are 13 residues in the CDR3. CDR3 amino acids: CAWSVLATGELFF. The CDR3 nucleotides are TGTGCCTGGAGTGTACTAGCAACCGGGGAGCTGTTTTTT.

A word on this clone: Other nucleotide sequences from this sample produce the same CDR3. CDR3 sequence: CSGAGQLNTEAFF. The DNA of the CDR3 is TGCAGCGGAGCCGGACAACTTAACACTGAAGCTTTCTTT. V and J are TRBV29-1 and TRBJ1-1; tentatively, D is TRBD1 (5 bases). There are 13 residues in the CDR3. Trimming removed 7 bases at V and 2 bases at J, with 14 bases between. Germline V gives CDR1 SQVTM, CDR2 ANQGSEA.

This chain connects TRBV5-6 to TRBJ2-5, with 12 bases aligning to TRBD2. The CDR3 contains 14 residues. CDR1 is SGHDT and CDR2 is YYEEEE in the germline V gene. Trimming cost V 7 bases and J 6 bases; bases outside gene matches: 7. The chain's CDR3 is CASALAGGRKTQYF. CDR3 coding DNA: TGTGCCAGCGCCCTAGCGGGAGGGAGAAAGACCCAGTACTTC.

The chain uses TRBV6-1 and TRBJ1-5; D gene unclear. V lost 4 bases and J 5 bases, leaving 9 bases between the germline ends. The CDR3 consists of 13 residues. Germline V gene sequence: CDR1 MNHNS, CDR2 SASEGT. CDR3 in DNA: TGTGCCAGCAGTGCAATGGGAGATCAGCCCCAGCATTTT. Protein: CASSAMGDQPQHF.

The genes are TRBV5-1 and TRBJ1-4, with TRBD1 as a possible D gene (5 bases). CDR1 and CDR2 from the germline V gene are SGHRS and YFSETQ. The CDR3 runs 14 residues. Trimming pared 7 bases from V and 2 bases from J, leaving 12 bases between. The CDR3 region has the DNA TGCGCCAGCGGGGATGGGGCGACTAATGAAAAACTGTTTTTT. Translation gives CASGDGATNEKLFF.

J is TRBJ2-7 and V is TRBV6-5; 7 nucleotides align to TRBD1. V gave up 6 bases and J gave up 7 bases; unmatched junction bases: 6. The CDR3 loop spans 12 amino acids. From germline, CDR1 is MNHEY and CDR2 SVGAGI. As DNA, the CDR3 is TGTGCCAGCAGCCGACAGGGACGGGAGCAGTACTTC. This sequence encodes CASSRQGREQYF.

This clone has more than one count but fewer than ten. The chain uses TRBV9 and TRBJ1-1, with D unresolved. The length of the CDR3 is 14 residues. Trimming removed 3 bases from V and 0 bases from J, with 9 bases in between. Germline values: CDR1 SGDLS, CDR2 YYNGEE. CDR3 protein: CASSAGILNTEAFF. The CDR3 DNA follows: TGTGCCAGCAGCGCCGGGATTCTGAACACTGAAGCTTTCTTT.

This clone was seen just once. This sequence joins TRBV19 and TRBJ1-1; a possible D gene is TRBD1 (5 bases). This CDR3 has 14 residues. Germline CDR1 reads LNHDA; CDR2 reads SQIVND (reference sequence). V lost 4 bases to trimming and J lost 3 bases, with 12 bases between them. The DNA of the CDR3 is TGTGCCAGTAGTACCCGGGGGGGAGACACTGAAGCTTTCTTT. Its protein is CASSTRGGDTEAFF. Full variable domain (rest looked up from reference TRBV19 and TRBJ1-1): DGGITQSPKYLFRKEGQNVTLSCEQNLNHDAMYWYRQDPGQGLRLIYYSQIVNDFQKGDIAEGYSVSREKKESFPLTVTSAQKNPTAFYLCASSTRGGDTEAFFGQGTRLTVV.

This chain links TRBV19 with TRBJ2-3; a weak D match, TRBD2 (5 bases). CDR1 and CDR2 from the germline V gene are LNHDA and SQIVND (reference sequence). Trimming took 2 bases from V and 4 from J, leaving 13 bases between them. The CDR3 spans 15 residues. This CDR3 is CASSINEGAADTQYF. The CDR3 DNA reads TGTGCCAGTAGTATAAACGAGGGAGCGGCAGATACGCAGTATTTT. Filled out from reference TRBV19 and TRBJ2-3, the complete variable domain reads DGGITQSPKYLFRKEGQNVTLSCEQNLNHDAMYWYRQDPGQGLRLIYYSQIVNDFQKGDIAEGYSVSREKKESFPLTVTSAQKNPTAFYLCASSINEGAADTQYFGPGTRLTVL.

The chain joins TRBV7-2 to TRBJ2-1; D is perhaps TRBD2 (6 bases). The CDR3 runs to 15 residues. V shed 2 bases and J shed 5 bases, with 13 bases lying between them. CDR1 and CDR2 (germline): SGHTA, FQGNSA. CDR3 sequence reads: CASSLTWGGHNEQFF. The CDR3 coding sequence is TGTGCCAGCAGCTTAACTTGGGGAGGCCACAATGAGCAGTTCTTC.

The V call is TRBV4-1, the J call TRBJ2-3, with TRBD2 identical over 12 bases. The CDR3 is made up of 18 amino acids. V was pared by 3 bases and J by 0 bases, with 7 bases of the junction left unmatched. CDR1 is MGHRA, CDR2 YSYEKL, per germline. The DNA of the CDR3 is TGCGCCAGCAGCCAGCCCACTAGCGGGAGGACTAGCACAGATACGCAGTATTTT. This gives the protein CASSQPTSGRTSTDTQYF.

J is TRBJ2-1 and V is TRBV9, with D unclear. The germline CDR1 and CDR2 sequences are SGDLS and YYNGEE. Trimming took 4 bases from V and 7 from J, leaving 9 bases between them. The CDR3 contains 12 residues. As DNA, the CDR3 is TGTGCCAGCAGCCCCCCCAAGAATGAGCAGTTCTTC. Translated, it gives CASSPPKNEQFF.

Of note for this clone: This same CDR3 is encoded by further DNA sequences in the sample. This chain links TRBV7-2 with TRBJ2-7; D is unclear. This CDR3 is built from 13 residues. Per germline, CDR1 SGHTA and CDR2 FQGNSA. Trimming pared 1 base from V and 4 bases from J, leaving 8 bases between. The CDR3 DNA reads TGTGCCAGCAGCTTAGGGTCGGGTTACGAGCAGTACTTC. Translating it yields CASSLGSGYEQYF. Complete variable domain (other parts from reference TRBV7-2 and TRBJ2-7): GAGVSQSPSNKVTEKGKDVELRCDPISGHTALYWYRQSLGQGLEFLIYFQGNSAPDKSGLPSDRFSAERTGGSVSTLTIQRTQQEDSAVYLCASSLGSGYEQYFGPGTRLTVT.

This sequence joins TRBV29-1 and TRBJ2-3; D perhaps matches TRBD1 (5 bases). Between the trimmed V and J ends, which lost 5 bases and 4 bases, there was a span of 7 bases. This CDR3 has 11 amino acids. Germline values: CDR1 SQVTM, CDR2 ANQGSEA. The CDR3 DNA reads TGCAGCGTTCAACAGGCAGATACGCAGTATTTT. Its protein product is CSVQQADTQYF.

The table lists this clone with a few counts. The chain links TRBV2 to TRBJ2-5, with D possibly matching TRBD1 (6 bases). Looked up from germline, CDR1 is SNHLY and CDR2 is FYNNEI. The CDR3 runs to 15 residues. V shed 3 bases and J shed 3 bases, with 14 bases lying between them. CDR3 in DNA: TGTGCCAGCAGTGATCGGGGACAATCTAAAGAGACCCAGTACTTC. Encoded protein: CASSDRGQSKETQYF. The full variable domain, its missing parts supplied by reference TRBV2 and TRBJ2-5, is EPEVTQTPSHQVTQMGQEVILRCVPISNHLYFYWYRQILGQKVEFLVSFYNNEISEKSEIFDDQFSVERPDGSNFTLKIRSTKLEDSAMYFCASSDRGQSKETQYFGPGTRLLVL.

This clone turned up a few times. This rearrangement joins TRBV18 to TRBJ2-1; D not resolved. Trimming took off 3 bases at V and 3 bases at J, with 12 bases between the two ends. There are 15 residues in the CDR3. CDR1 and CDR2 (germline): KGHSH, LQKENI. CDR3 loop: CASSPILANYNEQFF. The CDR3 DNA reads as TGTGCCAGCTCACCGATCCTCGCCAACTACAATGAGCAGTTCTTC. Full variable domain (outside the CDR3, taken from reference TRBV18 and TRBJ2-1): NAGVMQNPRHLVRRRGQEARLRCSPMKGHSHVYWYRQLPEEGLKFMVYLQKENIIDESGMPKERFSAEFPKEGPSILRIQQVVRGDSAAYFCASSPILANYNEQFFGPGTRLTVL.

Turning to this clone: A single base separates this from a much larger clone, so it may be a read error. V usage is TRBV6-6 and J usage is TRBJ1-1, with D tentatively TRBD1 (6 bases). V was shortened by 6 bases and J by 1 base, with 9 bases between the two germline ends. Germline assignment: CDR1 MNHNY and CDR2 SVGAGI (reference sequence). The CDR3 totals 13 residues. DNA of the CDR3: TGTGCCAGCAGCGGACAGACGAACACTGAAGCTTTCTTT. Translation gives CASSGQTNTEAFF.

The chain's CDR3 is CGTGRYGANVLTF. The CDR3 DNA sequence: TGTGGGACAGGGCGATATGGGGCCAACGTCCTGACTTTC. The V and J genes are TRBV19 and TRBJ2-6, with 8 bases aligning to TRBD1. Germline CDR1 reads LNHDA; CDR2 reads SQIVND (reference sequence). The length of the CDR3 is 13 residues.

V usage is TRBV2 and J usage is TRBJ1-4; 7 bases are a match to TRBD1. The germline V gene encodes CDR1 SNHLY and CDR2 FYNNEI. V was clipped by 4 bases and J by 13 bases; unmatched bases: 15. The CDR3 is made up of 15 amino acids. The CDR3: CASSAAASGGGGLFF. CDR3 coding DNA: TGTGCCAGCAGTGCTGCGGCGTCAGGGGGGGGAGGACTGTTTTTT. The whole variable domain, filled in from reference TRBV2 and TRBJ1-4, reads EPEVTQTPSHQVTQMGQEVILRCVPISNHLYFYWYRQILGQKVEFLVSFYNNEISEKSEIFDDQFSVERPDGSNFTLKIRSTKLEDSAMYFCASSAAASGGGGLFFGSGTQLSVL.

V and J are TRBV9 and TRBJ2-7; D is unresolved. Germline CDR1 SGDLS, CDR2 YYNGEE. This CDR3 has 13 residues. Trimming took off 0 bases at V and 5 bases at J, with 9 bases between the two ends. The CDR3 here is CASSVAANHEQYF. In DNA form, the CDR3 reads TGTGCCAGCAGCGTAGCCGCAAACCACGAGCAGTACTTC.

This clone was counted once. The chain has TRBV18 and TRBJ1-1, with no clear D. The germline V gene encodes CDR1 KGHSH and CDR2 LQKENI. V lost 3 bases and J 5 bases, leaving 13 bases between the germline ends. This CDR3 comprises 14 residues. CDR3 residues: CASSPGAVGTEAFF. CDR3 in DNA: TGTGCCAGCTCACCGGGTGCGGTGGGTACTGAAGCTTTCTTT.

The chain combines TRBV4-2 with TRBJ1-1, with D perhaps matching TRBD1 (6 bases). The CDR3 runs to 15 residues. Germline-derived CDR1 and CDR2 are LGHNA and YNFKEQ. V gave up 1 base and J gave up 6 bases, with 15 bases separating them. CDR3 in DNA: TGTGCCAGCAGCCAAGGTTGGGGGCGGAGAGCTGAAGCTTTCTTT. Protein product: CASSQGWGRRAEAFF.

The V call is TRBV19, the J call TRBJ2-2; TRBD2 matches 8 bases. V lost 7 bases to trimming and J lost 5 bases; unmatched junction nucleotides: 6. The CDR3 is 14 residues long. The germline gives CDR1 LNHDA, CDR2 SQIVND (reference sequence). The CDR3 sequence: CASKAGAGTGELFF. Written as DNA, the CDR3 is TGTGCCAGTAAAGCGGGAGCGGGGACCGGGGAGCTGTTTTTT. The whole variable domain, remainder taken from reference TRBV19 and TRBJ2-2, is DGGITQSPKYLFRKEGQNVTLSCEQNLNHDAMYWYRQDPGQGLRLIYYSQIVNDFQKGDIAEGYSVSREKKESFPLTVTSAQKNPTAFYLCASKAGAGTGELFFGEGSRLTVL.

The chain couples TRBV5-1 to TRBJ2-5; 8 bases fit TRBD1. With V trimmed by 2 bases and J by 5 bases, 14 bases remained unmatched. The germline gives CDR1 SGHRS, CDR2 YFSETQ. The CDR3 extends over 17 amino acids. The CDR3 DNA is TGCGCCAGCAGCTTTCAGGGGGCGAGGATCGGTCGGGAGACCCAGTACTTC. It yields the protein CASSFQGARIGRETQYF.

The chain is built from TRBV30 and TRBJ2-7; 8 bases agree with TRBD2. The CDR3 loop spans 15 amino acids. V shed 2 bases and J 2 bases; nucleotides not matched to a gene: 8. The V gene's germline CDR1 is GTSNPN and CDR2 SVGIG (reference sequence). Here the CDR3 reads CAWSRASGPTYEQYF. Written as DNA, the CDR3 is TGTGCCTGGAGTAGGGCTAGCGGGCCTACCTACGAGCAGTACTTC.

This clone is a singleton in its sample. The sample holds other DNA sequences that translate to the same CDR3. V usage is TRBV29-1 and J usage is TRBJ2-3; a weak D match, TRBD1 (5 bases). V lost 4 bases to trimming and J lost 1 base, with 6 bases between them. The CDR3 is 12 amino acids. Germline V CDR1 and CDR2: SQVTM, ANQGSEA. CDR3 bases: TGCAGCGTTGTACAGGGCACAGATACGCAGTATTTT. It yields the protein CSVVQGTDTQYF.

J is TRBJ2-7 and V is TRBV5-1; no clear D gene. V was pared by 4 bases and J by 4 bases, with 12 bases between. The CDR3 extends over 13 amino acids. Germline loops: CDR1 SGHRS, CDR2 YFSETQ. CDR3 sequence: CASSLQPEYEQYF. Written as DNA, the CDR3 is TGCGCCAGCAGCCTCCAGCCTGAGTACGAGCAGTACTTC.

This clone has just a few counts. The J gene is TRBJ1-4, the V gene TRBV2, with 7 bases identical to TRBD1. Germline trimming cut 10 bases from V and 4 bases from J; bases unmatched to any gene: 9. The germline CDR1 and CDR2 sequences are SNHLY and FYNNEI. The CDR3 spans 14 residues. The CDR3 spells CATSRQGVNEKLFF. The CDR3, as DNA: TGTGCCACCTCCAGACAGGGCGTTAATGAAAAACTGTTTTTT.

Points on this clone: The sample contains more than one DNA sequence encoding this CDR3. The chain carries TRBV5-1 and TRBJ1-1, with D unresolved. Germline CDR1 is SGHRS and CDR2 is YFSETQ. The CDR3 totals 14 residues. Trimming left V 0 bases short and J 2 bases short, with 8 bases between. CDR3 DNA sequence: TGCGCCAGCAGCTTGGTGCAGGTCAACACTGAAGCTTTCTTT. Residues: CASSLVQVNTEAFF.